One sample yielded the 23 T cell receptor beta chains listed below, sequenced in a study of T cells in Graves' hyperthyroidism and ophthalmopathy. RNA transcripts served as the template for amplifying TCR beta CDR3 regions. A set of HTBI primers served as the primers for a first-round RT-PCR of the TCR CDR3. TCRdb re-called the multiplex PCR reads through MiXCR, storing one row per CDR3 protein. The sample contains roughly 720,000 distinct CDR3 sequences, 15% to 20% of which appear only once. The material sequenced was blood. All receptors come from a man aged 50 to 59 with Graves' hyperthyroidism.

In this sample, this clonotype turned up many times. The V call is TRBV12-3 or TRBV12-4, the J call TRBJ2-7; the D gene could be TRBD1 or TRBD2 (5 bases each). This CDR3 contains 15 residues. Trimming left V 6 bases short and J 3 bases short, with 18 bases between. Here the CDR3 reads CASSKDRDGDYEQYF. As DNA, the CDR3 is TGTGCCAGCAGCAAAGACCGGGACGGCGACTACGAGCAGTACTTC.

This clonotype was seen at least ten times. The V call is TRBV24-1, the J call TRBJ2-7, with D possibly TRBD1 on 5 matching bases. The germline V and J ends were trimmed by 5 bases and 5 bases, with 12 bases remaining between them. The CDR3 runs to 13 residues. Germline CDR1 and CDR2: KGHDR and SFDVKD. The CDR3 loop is CATSGQGRDEQYF. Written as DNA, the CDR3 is TGTGCCACCAGTGGGCAGGGAAGGGACGAGCAGTACTTC.

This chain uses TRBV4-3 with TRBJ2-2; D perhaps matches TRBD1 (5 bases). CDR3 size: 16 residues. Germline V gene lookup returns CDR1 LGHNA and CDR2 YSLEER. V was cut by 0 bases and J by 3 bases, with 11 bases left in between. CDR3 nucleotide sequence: TGCGCCAGCAGCCAAGATGCAGGGTTATACACCGGGGAGCTGTTTTTT. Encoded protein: CASSQDAGLYTGELFF.

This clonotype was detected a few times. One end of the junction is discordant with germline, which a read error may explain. This chain's CDR3 is CVSSPGSYEQYF. CDR3 bases: TGTGTCAGCAGTCCAGGGAGCTACGAGCAGTACTTC. The chain combines TRBV6-1 with TRBJ2-7, with D perhaps being TRBD1 or TRBD2 (5 bases each). Looked up from germline, CDR1 is MNHNS and CDR2 is SASEGT. The CDR3 totals 12 residues.

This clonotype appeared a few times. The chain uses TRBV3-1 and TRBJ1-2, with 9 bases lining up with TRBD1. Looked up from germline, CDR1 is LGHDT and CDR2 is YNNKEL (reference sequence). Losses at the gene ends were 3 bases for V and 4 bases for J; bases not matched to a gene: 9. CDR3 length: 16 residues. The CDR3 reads CASSQAGTGSLYGYTF. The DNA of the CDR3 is TGTGCCAGCAGCCAGGCCGGGACAGGGTCTCTCTATGGCTACACCTTC.

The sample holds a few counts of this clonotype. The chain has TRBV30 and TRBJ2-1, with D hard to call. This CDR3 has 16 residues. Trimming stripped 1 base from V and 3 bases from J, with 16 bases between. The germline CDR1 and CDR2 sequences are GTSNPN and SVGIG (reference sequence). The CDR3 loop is CAWSGRTASRYNEQFF. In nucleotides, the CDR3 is TGTGCCTGGAGTGGCAGGACGGCTTCCCGCTACAATGAGCAGTTCTTC.

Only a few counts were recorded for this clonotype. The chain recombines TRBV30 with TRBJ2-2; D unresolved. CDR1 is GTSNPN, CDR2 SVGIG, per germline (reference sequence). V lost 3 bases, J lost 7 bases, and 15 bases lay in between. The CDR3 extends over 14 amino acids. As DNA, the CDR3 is TGTGCCTGGAGCCCTAAGACGGAAGGCGGGGAGCTGTTTTTT. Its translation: CAWSPKTEGGELFF.

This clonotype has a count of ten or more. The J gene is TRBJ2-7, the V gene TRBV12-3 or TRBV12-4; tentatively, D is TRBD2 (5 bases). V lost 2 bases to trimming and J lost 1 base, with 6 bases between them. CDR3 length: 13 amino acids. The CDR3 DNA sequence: TGTGCCAGCAGTTTATGGAGGTCCTACGAGCAGTACTTC. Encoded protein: CASSLWRSYEQYF.

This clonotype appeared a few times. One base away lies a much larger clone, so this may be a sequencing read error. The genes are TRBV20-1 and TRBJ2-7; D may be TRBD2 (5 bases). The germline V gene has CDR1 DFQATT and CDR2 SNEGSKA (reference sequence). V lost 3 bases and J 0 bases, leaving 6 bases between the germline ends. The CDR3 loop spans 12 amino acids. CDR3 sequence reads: CSASGNSYEQYF. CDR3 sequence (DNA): TGCAGTGCTAGCGGGAACTCCTACGAGCAGTACTTC.

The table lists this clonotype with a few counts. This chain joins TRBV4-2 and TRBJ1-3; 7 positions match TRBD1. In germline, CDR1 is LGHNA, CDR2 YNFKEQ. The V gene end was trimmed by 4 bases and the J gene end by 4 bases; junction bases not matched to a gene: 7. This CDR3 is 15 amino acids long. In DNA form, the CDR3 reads TGTGCCAGCAGCCGTAGACAGGGCGAAGGAAACACCATATATTTT. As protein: CASSRRQGEGNTIYF.

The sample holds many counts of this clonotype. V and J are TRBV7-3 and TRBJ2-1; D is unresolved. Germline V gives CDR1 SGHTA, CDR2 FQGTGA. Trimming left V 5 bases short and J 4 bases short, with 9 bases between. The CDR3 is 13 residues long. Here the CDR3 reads CASSATPYNEQFF. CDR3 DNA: TGTGCCAGCAGCGCGACACCATACAATGAGCAGTTCTTC.

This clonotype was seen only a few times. CDR3 protein: CATGNGGYEQYF. As DNA, the CDR3 is TGTGCCACCGGAAACGGGGGCTACGAGCAGTACTTC. The chain couples TRBV24-1 to TRBJ2-7, with a tentative D call TRBD2 (6 bases). The CDR3 extends over 12 amino acids. Germline assignment: CDR1 KGHDR and CDR2 SFDVKD. Trimming took 9 bases from V and 3 from J, leaving 11 bases between them.

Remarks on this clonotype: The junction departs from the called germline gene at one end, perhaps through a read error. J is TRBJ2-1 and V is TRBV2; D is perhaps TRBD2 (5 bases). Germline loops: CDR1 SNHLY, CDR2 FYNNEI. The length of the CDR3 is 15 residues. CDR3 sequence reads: CAGSSASDYYNEQFF. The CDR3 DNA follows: TGTGCCGGCAGCTCCGCAAGCGACTACTACAATGAGCAGTTCTTC.

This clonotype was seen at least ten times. CDR3 residues: CASSLGSWNEQYF. The CDR3 DNA reads TGTGCCAGCAGTTTAGGGTCGTGGAACGAGCAGTACTTC. The chain carries TRBV27 and TRBJ2-7; D unresolved. V gave up 2 bases and J gave up 5 bases, with 10 bases separating them. Germline loops: CDR1 MNHEY, CDR2 SMNVEV (reference sequence). The CDR3 runs 13 residues.

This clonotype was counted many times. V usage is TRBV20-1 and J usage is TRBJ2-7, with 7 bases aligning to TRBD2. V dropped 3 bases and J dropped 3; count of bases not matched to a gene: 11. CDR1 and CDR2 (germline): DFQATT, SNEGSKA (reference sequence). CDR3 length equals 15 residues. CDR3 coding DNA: TGCAGTGCTAGGGAGACTAGCCGTGGATTCTACGAGCAGTACTTC. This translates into CSARETSRGFYEQYF.

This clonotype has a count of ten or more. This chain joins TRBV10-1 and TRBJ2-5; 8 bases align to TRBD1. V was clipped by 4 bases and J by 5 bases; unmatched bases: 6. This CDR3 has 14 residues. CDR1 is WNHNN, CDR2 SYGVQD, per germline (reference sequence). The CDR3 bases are TGCGCCAGCAGTGGAACGGACAGGGACGAGACCCAGTACTTC. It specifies CASSGTDRDETQYF.

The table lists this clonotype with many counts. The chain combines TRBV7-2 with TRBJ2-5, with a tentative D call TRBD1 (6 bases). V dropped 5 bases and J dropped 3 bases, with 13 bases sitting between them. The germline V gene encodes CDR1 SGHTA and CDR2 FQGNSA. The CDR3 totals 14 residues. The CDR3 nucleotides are TGTGCCAGCAGCCCCAAATGGACAGAAGAGACCCAGTACTTC. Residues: CASSPKWTEETQYF.

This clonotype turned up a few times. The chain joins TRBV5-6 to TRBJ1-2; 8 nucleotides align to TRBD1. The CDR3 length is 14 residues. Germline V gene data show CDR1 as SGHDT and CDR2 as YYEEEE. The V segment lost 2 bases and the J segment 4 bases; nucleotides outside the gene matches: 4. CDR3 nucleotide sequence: TGTGCCAGCAGCTTCGGACAGGGAATCTATGGCTACACCTTC. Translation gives CASSFGQGIYGYTF.

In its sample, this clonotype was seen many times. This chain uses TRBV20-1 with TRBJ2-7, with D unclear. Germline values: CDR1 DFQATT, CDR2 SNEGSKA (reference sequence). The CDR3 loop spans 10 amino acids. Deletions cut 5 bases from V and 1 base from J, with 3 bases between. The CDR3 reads CSAQSYEQYF. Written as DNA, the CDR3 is TGCAGTGCTCAGTCCTACGAGCAGTACTTC.

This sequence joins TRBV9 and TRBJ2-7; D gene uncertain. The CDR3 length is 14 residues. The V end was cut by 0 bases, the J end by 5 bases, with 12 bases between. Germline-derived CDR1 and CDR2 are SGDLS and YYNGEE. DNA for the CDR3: TGTGCCAGCAGCGTAGGACTCGGTAGCCACGAGCAGTACTTC. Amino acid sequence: CASSVGLGSHEQYF. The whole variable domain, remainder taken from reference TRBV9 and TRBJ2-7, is DSGVTQTPKHLITATGQRVTLRCSPRSGDLSVYWYQQSLDQGLQFLIQYYNGEERAKGNILERFSAQQFPDLHSELNLSSLELGDSALYFCASSVGLGSHEQYFGPGTRLTVT.

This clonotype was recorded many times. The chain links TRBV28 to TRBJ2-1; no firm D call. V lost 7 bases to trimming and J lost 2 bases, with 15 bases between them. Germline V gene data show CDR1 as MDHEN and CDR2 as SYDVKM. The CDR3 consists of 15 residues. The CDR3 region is CASTPRRPPYNEQFF. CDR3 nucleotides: TGTGCCAGCACCCCGAGGCGGCCCCCCTACAATGAGCAGTTCTTC.

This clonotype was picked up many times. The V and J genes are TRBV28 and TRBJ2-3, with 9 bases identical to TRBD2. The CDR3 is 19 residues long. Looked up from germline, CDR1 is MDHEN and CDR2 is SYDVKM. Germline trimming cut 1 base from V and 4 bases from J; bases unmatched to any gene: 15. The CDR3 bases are TGTGCCAGCAGTTTATTGGTCGTCGGCGGGAGGGCCGGGTCAGATACGCAGTATTTT. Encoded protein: CASSLLVVGGRAGSDTQYF. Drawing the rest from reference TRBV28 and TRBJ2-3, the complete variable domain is DVKVTQSSRYLVKRTGEKVFLECVQDMDHENMFWYRQDPGLGLRLIYFSYDVKMKEKGDIPEGYSVSREKKERFSLILESASTNQTSMYLCASSLLVVGGRAGSDTQYFGPGTRLTVL.

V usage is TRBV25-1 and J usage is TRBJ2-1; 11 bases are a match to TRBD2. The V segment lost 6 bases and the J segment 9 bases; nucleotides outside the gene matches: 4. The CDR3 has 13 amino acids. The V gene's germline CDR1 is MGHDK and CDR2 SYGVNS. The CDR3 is CASSLTSGTEQFF. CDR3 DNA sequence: TGTGCCAGCAGCTTGACTAGCGGGACTGAGCAGTTCTTC.